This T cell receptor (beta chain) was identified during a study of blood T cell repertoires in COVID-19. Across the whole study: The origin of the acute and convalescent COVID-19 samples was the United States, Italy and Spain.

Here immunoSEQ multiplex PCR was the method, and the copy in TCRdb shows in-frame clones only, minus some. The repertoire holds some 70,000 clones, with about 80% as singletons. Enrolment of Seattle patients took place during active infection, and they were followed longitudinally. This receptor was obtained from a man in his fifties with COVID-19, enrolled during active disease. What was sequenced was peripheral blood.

DNA of the CDR3: TGTGCCAGCAGCTTTCAGGGACAGAGCGTATCAACTAATGAAAAACTGTTTTTT. This encodes CASSFQGQSVSTNEKLFF. J is TRBJ1-4 and V is TRBV5-4; 7 positions agree with TRBD1. The J segment lost 0 bases and the V segment lost 2 bases, leaving 10 bases of the junction unmatched. CDR3 length equals 18 residues. The germline V gene encodes CDR1 SGHNT and CDR2 YYREEE (reference sequence).